This TCR beta chain was recovered during a study of regulatory T cells in long-lasting Graves disease. Overall study context: Graves' patients with a new diagnosis had received antithyroid drugs under 3 months.

This clonotype was counted at least ten times. Germline V gene data show CDR1 as MNHEY and CDR2 as SVGEGT. The CDR3 has 15 amino acids. Trimming took 0 bases from V and 0 from J, leaving 8 bases between them. Time point given: newly diagnosed GD, antithyroid drugs for less than 3 months. PBMCs were the source of the RNA used for TCR sequencing. Investigators prepared the TCR beta libraries by applying iRepertoire HTBI primers and Arm-PCR of CDR3 regions. MiXCR, applied by TCRdb to the multiplex PCR reads, yields one record per CDR3 protein. The sample contains hundreds of thousands of distinct CDR3 sequences, 16% of which appear only once. The same sample was also studied in work on T cells in Graves' hyperthyroidism and ophthalmopathy. From that paper: When the TCR CDR3 underwent first-round RT-PCR, the HTBI primer set was used.

The J gene is TRBJ1-1, the V gene TRBV6-2 or TRBV6-3; weak D call: TRBD1 (5 bases). The starting material was peripheral blood mononuclear cells (PBMCs), obtained at new diagnosis, from a patient treated with antithyroid drugs. This TCR was sampled from a woman between 25 and 40 years old with Graves disease. The CDR3 loop reads CASSYSEGLNTEAFF. CDR3 nucleotides: TGTGCCAGCAGTTACTCAGAGGGGTTGAACACTGAAGCTTTCTTT.